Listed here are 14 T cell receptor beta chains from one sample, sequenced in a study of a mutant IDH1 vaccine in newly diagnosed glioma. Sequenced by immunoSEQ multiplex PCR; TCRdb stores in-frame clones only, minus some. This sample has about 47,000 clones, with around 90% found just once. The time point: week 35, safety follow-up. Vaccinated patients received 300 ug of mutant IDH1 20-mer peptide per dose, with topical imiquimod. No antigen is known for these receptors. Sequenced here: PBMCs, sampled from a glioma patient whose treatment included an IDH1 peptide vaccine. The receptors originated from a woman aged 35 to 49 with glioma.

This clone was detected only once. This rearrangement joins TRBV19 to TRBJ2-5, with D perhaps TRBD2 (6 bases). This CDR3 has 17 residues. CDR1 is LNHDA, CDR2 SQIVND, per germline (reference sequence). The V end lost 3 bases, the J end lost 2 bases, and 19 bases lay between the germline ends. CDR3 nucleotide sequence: TGTGCCAGTAGTATCGGGGCTAGCGATCGATTTCAAGAGACCCAGTACTTC. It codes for CASSIGASDRFQETQYF.

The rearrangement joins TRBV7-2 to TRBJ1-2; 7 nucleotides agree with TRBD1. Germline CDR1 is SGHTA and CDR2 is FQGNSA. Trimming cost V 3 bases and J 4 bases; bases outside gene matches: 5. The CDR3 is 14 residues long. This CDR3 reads CASSFRDSFYGYTF. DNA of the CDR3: TGTGCCAGCAGCTTCCGGGACAGCTTCTATGGCTACACCTTC.

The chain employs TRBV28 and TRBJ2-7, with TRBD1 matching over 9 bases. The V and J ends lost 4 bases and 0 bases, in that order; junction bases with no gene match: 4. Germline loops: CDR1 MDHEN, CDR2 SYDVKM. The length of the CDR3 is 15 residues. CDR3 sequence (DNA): TGTGCCAGCAGTTCGTCGGACAGGGGCTCCTACGAGCAGTACTTC. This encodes CASSSSDRGSYEQYF. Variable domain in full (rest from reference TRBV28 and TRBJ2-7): DVKVTQSSRYLVKRTGEKVFLECVQDMDHENMFWYRQDPGLGLRLIYFSYDVKMKEKGDIPEGYSVSREKKERFSLILESASTNQTSMYLCASSSSDRGSYEQYFGPGTRLTVT.

CDR3: CASSLRGQMTGELFF. The DNA of the CDR3 is TGTGCCAGCAGCCTGCGGGGACAGATGACCGGGGAGCTGTTTTTT. This chain connects TRBV7-6 to TRBJ2-2, with D perhaps TRBD1 (7 bases). The germline CDR1 and CDR2 sequences are SGHVS and FNYEAQ. V dropped 5 bases and J dropped 5 bases, with 15 bases sitting between them. There are 15 residues in the CDR3.

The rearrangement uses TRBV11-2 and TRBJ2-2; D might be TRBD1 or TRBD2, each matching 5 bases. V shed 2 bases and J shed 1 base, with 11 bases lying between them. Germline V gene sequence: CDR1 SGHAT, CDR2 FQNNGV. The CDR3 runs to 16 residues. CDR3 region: CASSLWAGRNTGELFF. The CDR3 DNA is TGTGCCAGCAGCTTATGGGCAGGGAGGAACACCGGGGAGCTGTTTTTT. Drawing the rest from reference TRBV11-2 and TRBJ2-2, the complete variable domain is EAGVAQSPRYKIIEKRQSVAFWCNPISGHATLYWYQQILGQGPKLLIQFQNNGVVDDSQLPKDRFSAERLKGVDSTLKIQPAKLEDSAVYLCASSLWAGRNTGELFFGEGSRLTVL.

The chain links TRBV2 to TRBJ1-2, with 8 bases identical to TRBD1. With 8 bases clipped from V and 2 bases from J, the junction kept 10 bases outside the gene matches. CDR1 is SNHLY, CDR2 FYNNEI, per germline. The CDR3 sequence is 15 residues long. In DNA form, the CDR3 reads TGTGCCAGCGAACTAGACAGGGGAGCAAACTATGGCTACACCTTC. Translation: CASELDRGANYGYTF.

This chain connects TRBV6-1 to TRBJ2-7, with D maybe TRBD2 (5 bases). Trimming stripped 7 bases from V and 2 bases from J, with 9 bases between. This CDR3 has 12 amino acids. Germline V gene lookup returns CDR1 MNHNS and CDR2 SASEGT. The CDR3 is CASMGRAYEQYF. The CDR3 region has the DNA TGTGCCAGCATGGGGAGAGCCTACGAGCAGTACTTC.

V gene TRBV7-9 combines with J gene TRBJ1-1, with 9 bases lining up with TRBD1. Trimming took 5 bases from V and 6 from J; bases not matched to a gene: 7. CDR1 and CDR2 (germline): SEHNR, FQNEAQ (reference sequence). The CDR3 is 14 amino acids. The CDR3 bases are TGTGCCAGCAGCCCCCGACGACAGGGGGCTGAAGCTTTCTTT. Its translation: CASSPRRQGAEAFF.

The CDR3 protein is CASSPEGAGLQETQYF. The CDR3, as DNA: TGTGCCAGCTCACCAGAGGGGGCAGGACTGCAAGAGACCCAGTACTTC. J is TRBJ2-5 and V is TRBV18, with TRBD1 matching over 7 bases. Looked up from germline, CDR1 is KGHSH and CDR2 is LQKENI. The length of the CDR3 is 16 residues. V was clipped by 2 bases and J by 2 bases; unmatched bases: 8.

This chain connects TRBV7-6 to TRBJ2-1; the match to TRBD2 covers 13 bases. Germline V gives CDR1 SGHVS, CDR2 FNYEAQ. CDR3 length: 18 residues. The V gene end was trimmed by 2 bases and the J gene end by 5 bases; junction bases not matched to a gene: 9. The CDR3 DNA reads TGTGCCAGCAGCTTAAGCCGGACTAGCGGGGGACTTAACAATGAGCAGTTCTTC. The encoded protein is CASSLSRTSGGLNNEQFF.

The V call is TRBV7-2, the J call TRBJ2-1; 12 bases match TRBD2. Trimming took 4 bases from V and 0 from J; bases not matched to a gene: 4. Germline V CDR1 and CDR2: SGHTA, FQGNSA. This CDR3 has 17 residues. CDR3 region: CASSSTSGSLSYNEQFF. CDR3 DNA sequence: TGTGCCAGCAGCTCGACTAGCGGGAGCCTCTCCTACAATGAGCAGTTCTTC.

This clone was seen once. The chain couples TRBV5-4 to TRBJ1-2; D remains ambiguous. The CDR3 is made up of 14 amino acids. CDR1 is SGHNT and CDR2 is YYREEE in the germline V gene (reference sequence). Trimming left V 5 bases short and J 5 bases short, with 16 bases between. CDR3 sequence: CASSLVGEEYGYTF. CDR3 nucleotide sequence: TGTGCCAGCAGTCTGGTCGGGGAGGAGTATGGCTACACCTTC.

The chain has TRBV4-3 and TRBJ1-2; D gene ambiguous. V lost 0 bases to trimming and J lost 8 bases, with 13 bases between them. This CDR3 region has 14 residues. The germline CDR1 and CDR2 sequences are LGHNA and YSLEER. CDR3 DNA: TGCGCCAGCAGCCAAGATCTGGGAATTGGGGGCTACACCTTC. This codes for CASSQDLGIGGYTF.

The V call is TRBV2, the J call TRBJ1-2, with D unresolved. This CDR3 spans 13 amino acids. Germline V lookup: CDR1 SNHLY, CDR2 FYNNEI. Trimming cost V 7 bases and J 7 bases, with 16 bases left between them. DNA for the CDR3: TGTGCCAGCAACGTTGAACCGATCGGTGGCTACACCTTC. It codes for CASNVEPIGGYTF.